This entry describes one TCR beta chain. TCRdb used MiXCR to reprocess the 5' RACE reads, holding one entry per CDR3 protein. The sample carries 300,000 to 400,000 distinct CDR3 sequences, 25% to 35% recorded once. The data stem from a study of identical twins' blood T cells. V was pared by 4 bases and J by 7 bases, with 17 bases between. The CDR3 is 15 residues long. CDR1 is SGHVS and CDR2 is FNYEAQ in the germline V gene. This chain joins TRBV7-6 and TRBJ2-1; possible D gene TRBD2, 6 bases. Sequenced material: PBMCs. The origin of this receptor is a woman aged 18 to 49 in good health. The CDR3 DNA sequence: TGTGCCAGCAGCTGGGCCTTAGGACTATCAAATGAGCAGTTCTTC. Protein sequence: CASSWALGLSNEQFF.